A selection of T cell receptor beta chains follows, all from one sample in a study of blood T cell repertoires in COVID-19. The assay was immunoSEQ multiplex PCR, and TCRdb's table has in-frame clones only and misses some. The sample lists over 150,000 clones; around 85% were seen once. Material: peripheral blood. The source of these receptors is a man between 60 and 75 years old with COVID-19, enrolled during active disease. The CDR3 runs from the conserved cysteine through the conserved F or W. D genes are given only for firm matches. Clone size appears in some rows only: once, few, many, or a class for an expanded clone.

d_call,v_call,j_call,clone_size,cdr3_aa,cdr3_nt
TRBD1,TRBV18,TRBJ1-2,NA,CASSPGTGNGYTF,TGTGCCAGCTCACCCGGGACAGGGAATGGCTACACCTTC
NA,TRBV2,TRBJ1-1,NA,CASSEYGQLNTEAFF,TGTGCCAGCAGTGAATATGGACAACTGAACACTGAAGCTTTCTTT
TRBD1,TRBV7-2,TRBJ2-7,NA,CASSYQDRGGEQYF,TGTGCCAGCAGCTATCAGGACAGGGGGGGCGAGCAGTACTTC
NA,TRBV7-2,TRBJ2-6,NA,CASSVSGVGANVLTF,TGTGCCAGCAGCGTGTCAGGGGTCGGGGCCAACGTCCTGACTTTC
TRBD1,TRBV24-1,TRBJ2-7,NA,CATSDFSGTGYEQYF,TGTGCCACCAGTGATTTTTCCGGGACAGGCTACGAGCAGTACTTC
TRBD1,TRBV27,TRBJ1-5,NA,CASRNQGALDQPQHF,TGTGCCAGCAGAAACCAGGGGGCTTTAGATCAGCCCCAGCATTTT
NA,TRBV19,TRBJ2-5,NA,CASSTGLETQYF,TGTGCCAGTAGTACAGGGTTAGAGACCCAGTACTTC
TRBD2,TRBV5-4,TRBJ2-2,NA,CASSDKGRGGAGELFF,TGTGCCAGCAGCGATAAGGGCCGGGGGGGGGCCGGGGAGCTGTTTTTT
TRBD1,TRBV27,TRBJ1-2,NA,CASSLRAWDRVTIGYTF,TGTGCCAGCAGTTTGAGGGCCTGGGACAGGGTAACGATTGGCTACACCTTC
NA,TRBV19,TRBJ1-5,few,CASSIGTASNQPQHF,TGTGCCAGTAGTATAGGGACAGCTAGCAATCAGCCCCAGCATTTT
NA,TRBV5-1,TRBJ1-5,NA,CASSLLGGSNQPQHF,TGCGCCAGCAGCTTGCTGGGAGGTAGCAATCAGCCCCAGCATTTT
TRBD1,TRBV18,TRBJ1-1,NA,CASSRRTGENTEAFF,TGTGCCAGCTCACGACGGACAGGGGAGAACACTGAAGCTTTCTTT
NA,TRBV7-6,TRBJ2-5,NA,CASSLSGQETQYF,TGTGCCAGCAGCTTATCAGGGCAAGAGACCCAGTACTTC
NA,TRBV21-1,TRBJ1-3,NA,CASSSFHRARNTIYF,TGTGCCAGCAGCTCTTTTCACAGGGCCAGAAACACCATATATTTT
TRBD1,TRBV4-3,TRBJ2-3,NA,CASSQDRAYWGTDTQYF,TGCGCCAGCAGCCAGGACAGGGCCTACTGGGGCACAGATACGCAGTATTTT
NA,TRBV7-2,TRBJ2-7,NA,CASSLALPHEQYF,TGTGCCAGCAGCTTAGCCCTCCCCCACGAGCAGTACTTC
TRBD2,TRBV28,TRBJ2-1,NA,CASSPPGLVFNEQFF,TGTGCCAGCAGCCCACCGGGACTAGTGTTCAATGAGCAGTTCTTC
TRBD1,TRBV6-6,TRBJ2-7,NA,CASSYSTGVYEQYF,TGTGCCAGCAGTTACTCGACAGGGGTCTACGAGCAGTACTTC
TRBD1,TRBV19,TRBJ2-3,NA,CASSRQGIDTQYF,TGTGCCAGTAGTCGACAGGGTATAGATACGCAGTATTTT
NA,TRBV27,TRBJ1-2,once,CASSPSGRANYGYTF,TGTGCCAGCAGCCCATCGGGGAGGGCTAACTATGGCTACACCTTC
NA,TRBV19,TRBJ1-1,NA,CASTPSRPGVNTEAFF,TGTGCCAGTACCCCATCCCGGCCAGGGGTGAACACTGAAGCTTTCTTT
NA,TRBV18,TRBJ2-7,NA,CASSLQGYEQYF,TGTGCCAGCTCACTACAGGGCTACGAGCAGTACTTC
NA,TRBV5-4,TRBJ2-7,NA,CASSLGAPYEQYF,TGTGCCAGCAGCTTGGGGGCCCCCTACGAGCAGTACTTC
TRBD2,TRBV14,TRBJ2-5,once,CANSQDSLGTKQETQYF,TGTGCCAACAGCCAAGATTCGTTGGGGACTAAACAAGAGACCCAGTACTTC
NA,TRBV28,TRBJ2-1,NA,CASSFKQGSYNEQFF,TGTGCCAGCAGTTTTAAGCAGGGCTCCTACAATGAGCAGTTCTTC
NA,TRBV19,TRBJ2-7,once,CASSLRDREKEQYF,TGTGCCAGTAGTCTCAGGGACCGGGAGAAAGAGCAGTACTTC
TRBD1,TRBV6-1,TRBJ1-3,NA,CASSVPTRGQRGNTIYF,TGTGCCAGCAGTGTCCCCACCAGGGGGCAAAGAGGAAACACCATATATTTT
TRBD1,TRBV28,TRBJ1-1,NA,CASILGGGTEAFF,TGTGCCAGCATCTTAGGGGGCGGCACTGAAGCTTTCTTT
NA,TRBV6-2/TRBV6-3,TRBJ1-2,NA,CASSYGQYYGYTF,TGTGCCAGCAGTTACGGGCAGTACTATGGCTACACCTTC
NA,TRBV7-2,TRBJ2-5,NA,CASSLAVGKGQETQYF,TGTGCCAGCAGCTTAGCCGTGGGGAAGGGGCAAGAGACCCAGTACTTC
NA,TRBV10-1,TRBJ2-7,NA,CASISSITYEQYF,TGCGCCAGCATCTCTAGCATCACGTACGAGCAGTACTTC
NA,TRBV7-2,TRBJ1-5,NA,CASSLIDSYNQPQHF,TGTGCCAGCAGCTTAATTGACAGCTACAATCAGCCCCAGCATTTT
TRBD1,TRBV27,TRBJ1-2,few,CASRATGGEGYTF,TGTGCCAGCAGGGCAACAGGGGGCGAAGGCTACACCTTC
NA,TRBV5-6,TRBJ2-1,NA,CASSFTGGINEQFF,TGTGCCAGCAGCTTTACCGGGGGTATCAATGAGCAGTTCTTC
NA,TRBV6-4,TRBJ1-5,NA,CASSVGLNQPQHF,TGTGCCAGCAGTGTGGGACTCAATCAGCCCCAGCATTTT
NA,TRBV19,TRBJ2-1,once,CASSIREQVNEQFF,TGTGCCAGTAGTATACGGGAGCAGGTAAATGAGCAGTTCTTC
NA,TRBV7-2,TRBJ1-2,NA,CASSFGVNYGYTF,TGTGCCAGCAGCTTCGGGGTTAACTATGGCTACACCTTC
TRBD1,TRBV5-5,TRBJ2-7,NA,CASSFLDRGEHEQYF,TGTGCCAGCAGCTTTTTGGACAGGGGGGAACACGAGCAGTACTTC
NA,TRBV12-3/TRBV12-4,TRBJ2-7,NA,CASSGVFRGEQYF,TGTGCCAGCAGTGGGGTGTTTCGGGGCGAGCAGTACTTC
NA,TRBV4-2,TRBJ2-1,few,CASSQEDRGSSYNEQFF,TGTGCCAGCAGCCAAGAGGACCGGGGGTCCTCCTACAATGAGCAGTTCTTC
TRBD1,TRBV4-1,TRBJ1-4,NA,CASSQSGGKLFF,TGCGCCAGCAGCCAATCAGGGGGAAAACTGTTTTTT
NA,TRBV12-3/TRBV12-4,TRBJ1-2,once,CASTVNYGYTF,TGTGCCAGCACGGTTAACTATGGCTACACCTTC
TRBD1,TRBV6-5,TRBJ1-1,NA,CASRPQGQVNTEAFF,TGTGCCAGCAGACCCCAGGGACAGGTGAACACTGAAGCTTTCTTT
NA,TRBV7-2,TRBJ2-3,NA,CASSPDRELSRVTDTQYF,TGTGCCAGCAGCCCCGACAGAGAGCTATCAAGAGTCACAGATACGCAGTATTTT
TRBD2,TRBV7-3,TRBJ2-1,NA,CASSLTSGGAYEQFF,TGTGCCAGCAGCTTGACTAGCGGGGGGGCCTATGAGCAGTTCTTC
TRBD2,TRBV9,TRBJ2-2,NA,CASSPRGGASGTIGELFF,TGTGCCAGCAGCCCCAGAGGAGGGGCTAGCGGGACTATCGGGGAGCTGTTTTTT
TRBD1,TRBV4-3,TRBJ1-2,NA,CASSQVEDRPNYGYTF,TGCGCCAGCAGCCAAGTTGAGGACAGGCCTAACTATGGCTACACCTTC
TRBD1,TRBV7-3,TRBJ2-5,NA,CASGHRGETQYF,TGTGCCAGCGGTCACAGGGGGGAGACCCAGTACTTC
TRBD1,TRBV19,TRBJ2-7,NA,CASSRRQGIYEQYF,TGTGCCAGTAGTAGAAGACAGGGGATCTACGAGCAGTACTTC
TRBD1,TRBV20-1,TRBJ1-2,once,CKTQGGSGYTF,TGCAAAACACAGGGGGGATCAGGCTACACCTTC
NA,TRBV24-1,TRBJ1-1,NA,CATSDFGREAFF,TGTGCCACCAGTGATTTTGGCCGAGAAGCTTTCTTT
TRBD2,TRBV28,TRBJ2-3,NA,CASSLVGLAGDRTDTQYF,TGTGCCAGCAGTCTCGTGGGACTAGCGGGAGATCGCACAGATACGCAGTATTTT
NA,TRBV6-2/TRBV6-3,TRBJ2-7,NA,CASSSFGGGVEQYF,TGTGCCAGCAGTTCATTTGGAGGGGGCGTCGAGCAGTACTTC
NA,TRBV28,TRBJ1-5,NA,CASSSMRRGAQRQPQHF,TGTGCCAGCAGTTCCATGAGACGGGGGGCGCAGCGTCAGCCCCAGCATTTT
NA,TRBV27,TRBJ2-2,NA,CASSPTGDLRRTGELFF,TGTGCCAGCAGTCCAACCGGGGACTTACGTAGAACCGGGGAGCTGTTTTTT
NA,TRBV10-3,TRBJ2-7,NA,CAISETGYEQYF,TGTGCCATCAGTGAAACAGGATACGAGCAGTACTTC
NA,TRBV12-3/TRBV12-4,TRBJ1-5,few,CASSLQGDQPQHF,TGTGCCAGCAGTCTACAGGGAGATCAGCCCCAGCATTTT
NA,TRBV6-5,TRBJ1-3,NA,CASRTGGTGNTIYF,TGTGCCAGCCGTACGGGGGGCACTGGAAACACCATATATTTT
NA,TRBV7-9,TRBJ1-3,few,CASSLGAGNTIYF,TGTGCCAGCAGCTTAGGAGCTGGAAACACCATATATTTT
TRBD1,TRBV19,TRBJ2-7,NA,CASSSGTGGSYEQYF,TGTGCCAGTAGTTCCGGGACAGGGGGTTCCTACGAGCAGTACTTC